This TCR beta chain was identified in a study of blood T cell repertoires in COVID-19 (dated by TCRdb to 2019 to 2021). Notes on the research overall: Samples from collaborators originated in the United States, Italy and Spain and spanned both the acute and convalescent phases of COVID-19. The samples were drawn from two sources: the first 160 participants of the ongoing ImmuneRACE study, and fewer than 1,500 subjects contributed by 6 global collaborators. Nearly every sample came with metadata listing a de-identified subject ID, COVID-19 status, age in years and sex. Deeply sampled blood TCRbeta repertoires from subjects exposed to, actively infected with, or recovered from COVID-19 were included in the dataset. Where HLA class I and class II types were available, the types were taken from metadata supplied by the sample provider, not from assay-based typing. The prospective study material was composed of cDNA or gDNA derived from T cells, B-cell-depleted T cells, or PBMCs. A freely available public database, intended as a resource for researchers studying the immune response to SARS-CoV-2, is where the repertoires were released.

TCRbeta CDR3 regions were amplified from genomic DNA using the immunoSEQ Assay, a bias-controlled multiplex PCR. On the authors' methods: The number of nucleated cells in each sample was estimated by amplification of reference gene primers within the assay. To quantify the absolute abundance of each unique TCRbeta CDR3 rearrangement, sequence reads were collapsed and filtered. For each sample, productive Simpson clonality was calculated by taking the square root of Simpson's diversity index across productive rearrangements. Sourced from immuneACCESS, this table was stored by TCRdb with only in-frame sequences that have V and J called. A share of the clones is absent; for the studies checked, an unresolved V gene accounts for under half, and the remainder has no known explanation. The D gene and trimming were derived from the DNA, and the V and J assignments and clone size from that table. Counted in this sample were under 150,000 clones; approximately 88% of them appeared once. Around 28% of the sample goes to the ten largest clones.

This clone was counted once. Its antigen remains undetermined. The record has no base qualities; no much larger clone is one base away. The collaborating institutions used their own protocols to collect whole blood in K2EDTA tubes. For TCRbeta analysis, collaborator samples were shipped as frozen whole blood, as isolated PBMCs, or as DNA extracted from either sample type. Results the study describes overall, beyond this receptor: Clinical and demographic metadata were provided uncurated, with the amount varying by source and participant.

The CDR3 covers 11 residues, taking in both the cysteine and the phenylalanine. Just CDR3 DNA is preserved here, 33 bases in frame from base 1. CDR1 DFQATT and CDR2 SNEGSKA were looked up in the germline V gene (reference sequence). The trim is 5 bases for V and 8 bases for J, with a gap of 12 bases between the germline ends. The chain employs TRBV20-1 and TRBJ1-1; the D gene remains uncertain. Input material: peripheral blood. The clonotype comes from a human donor in a cohort sampled during active COVID-19. The nucleotides are TGCAGTGCTGCGTCCCTTTGGGAAGCTTTCTTT. Translated, it gives CSAASLWEAFF.